This T cell receptor beta chain was documented in a study of blood T cell repertoires in COVID-19. There are a few counts of this clone. Produced via immunoSEQ multiplex PCR; TCRdb's table is partial and in-frame only. The table lists about 89,000 clones, roughly 80% of them singletons. Those enrolled in Seattle joined during active infection and were followed longitudinally afterward. V was pared by 3 bases and J by 8 bases, with 14 bases between. Germline V gene sequence: CDR1 MNHEY, CDR2 SMNVEV (reference sequence). This CDR3 region has 14 residues. The source of this sequence is an older man with COVID-19, enrolled during active disease. The chain couples TRBV27 to TRBJ1-3, with a weak D call TRBD1 (5 bases). Source material: peripheral blood. CDR3 sequence: CASSLNRQGDTIYF. In nucleotides, the CDR3 is TGTGCCAGCAGTTTGAACAGGCAAGGGGACACCATATATTTT.